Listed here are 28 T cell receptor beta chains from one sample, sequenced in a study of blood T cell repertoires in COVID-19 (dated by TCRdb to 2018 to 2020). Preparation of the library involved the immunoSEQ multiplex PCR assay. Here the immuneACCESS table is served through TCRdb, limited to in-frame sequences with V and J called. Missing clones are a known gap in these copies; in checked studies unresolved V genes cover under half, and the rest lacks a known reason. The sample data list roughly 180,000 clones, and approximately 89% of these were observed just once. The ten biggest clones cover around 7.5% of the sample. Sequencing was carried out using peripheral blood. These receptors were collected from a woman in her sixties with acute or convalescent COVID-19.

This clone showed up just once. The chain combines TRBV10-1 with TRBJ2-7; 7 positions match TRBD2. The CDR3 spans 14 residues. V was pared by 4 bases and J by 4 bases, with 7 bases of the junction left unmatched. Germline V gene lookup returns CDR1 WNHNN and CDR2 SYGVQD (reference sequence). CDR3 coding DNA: TGCGCCAGCAGTGGCGGGAGAAGCCTATACGAGCAGTACTTC. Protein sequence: CASSGGRSLYEQYF.

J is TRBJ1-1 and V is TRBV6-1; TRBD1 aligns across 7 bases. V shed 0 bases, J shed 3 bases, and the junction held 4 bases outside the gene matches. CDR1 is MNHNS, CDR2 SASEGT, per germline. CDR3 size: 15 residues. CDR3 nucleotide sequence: TGTGCCAGCAGTGAAGCCCGCCAGGGGGACACTGAAGCTTTCTTT. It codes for CASSEARQGDTEAFF.

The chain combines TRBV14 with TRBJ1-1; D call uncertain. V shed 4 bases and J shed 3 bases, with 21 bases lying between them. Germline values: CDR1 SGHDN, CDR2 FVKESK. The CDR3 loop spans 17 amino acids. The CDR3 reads CASSPPSGSPGDTEAFF. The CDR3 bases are TGTGCCAGCAGCCCGCCGTCAGGATCGCCCGGGGACACTGAAGCTTTCTTT.

The CDR3, as DNA: TGTGCCAGCAGTGGAGCATTAACCCGGGTTGGGCAGTTCTTC. Translation gives CASSGALTRVGQFF. The chain is built from TRBV2 and TRBJ2-1; no clear D gene. Looked up from germline, CDR1 is SNHLY and CDR2 is FYNNEI. This CDR3 comprises 14 residues. Trimming removed 4 bases at V and 12 bases at J, with 19 bases between. The full variable domain, its missing parts supplied by reference TRBV2 and TRBJ2-1, is EPEVTQTPSHQVTQMGQEVILRCVPISNHLYFYWYRQILGQKVEFLVSFYNNEISEKSEIFDDQFSVERPDGSNFTLKIRSTKLEDSAMYFCASSGALTRVGQFFGPGTRLTVL.

Here the CDR3 reads CASSQDIRSHTEAFF. CDR3 DNA: TGTGCCAGCAGCCAGGATATTCGGAGTCACACTGAAGCTTTCTTT. The chain joins TRBV4-2 to TRBJ1-1; D is uncertain. Trimming stripped 3 bases from V and 3 bases from J, with 14 bases between. The CDR3 sequence is 15 residues long. Germline CDR1 LGHNA, CDR2 YNFKEQ.

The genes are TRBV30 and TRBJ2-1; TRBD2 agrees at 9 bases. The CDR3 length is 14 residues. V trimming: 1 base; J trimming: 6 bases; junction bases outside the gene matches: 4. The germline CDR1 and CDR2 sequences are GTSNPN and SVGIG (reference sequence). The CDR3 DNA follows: TGTGCCTGGAGTGCGGTAGCGGGAGTCAATGAGCAGTTCTTC. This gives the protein CAWSAVAGVNEQFF.

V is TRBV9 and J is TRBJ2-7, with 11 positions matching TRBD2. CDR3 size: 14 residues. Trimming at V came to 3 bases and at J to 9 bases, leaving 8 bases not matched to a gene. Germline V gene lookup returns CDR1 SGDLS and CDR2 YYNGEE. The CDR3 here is CASSGGLADLGQYF. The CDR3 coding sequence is TGTGCCAGCAGCGGGGGACTAGCGGACTTAGGGCAGTACTTC.

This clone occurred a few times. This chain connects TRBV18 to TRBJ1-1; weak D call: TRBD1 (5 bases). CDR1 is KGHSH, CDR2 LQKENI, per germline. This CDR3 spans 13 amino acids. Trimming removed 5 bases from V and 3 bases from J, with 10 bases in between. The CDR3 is CASSDSHDTEAFF. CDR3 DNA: TGTGCCAGCTCAGACAGCCACGACACTGAAGCTTTCTTT.

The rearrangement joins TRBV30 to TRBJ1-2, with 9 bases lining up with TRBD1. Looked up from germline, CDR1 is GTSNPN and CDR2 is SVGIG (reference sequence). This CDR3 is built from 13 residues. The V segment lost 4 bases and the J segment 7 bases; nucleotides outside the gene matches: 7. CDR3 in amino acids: CAWIRTGVGGYTF. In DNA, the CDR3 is TGTGCCTGGATCCGGACAGGGGTGGGTGGCTACACCTTC.

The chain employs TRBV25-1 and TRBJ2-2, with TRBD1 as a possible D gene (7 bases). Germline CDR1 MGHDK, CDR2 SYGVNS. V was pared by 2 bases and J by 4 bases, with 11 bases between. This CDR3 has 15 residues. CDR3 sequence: CASSEGQGGTGELFF. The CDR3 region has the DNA TGTGCCAGCAGTGAAGGTCAGGGGGGCACCGGGGAGCTGTTTTTT.

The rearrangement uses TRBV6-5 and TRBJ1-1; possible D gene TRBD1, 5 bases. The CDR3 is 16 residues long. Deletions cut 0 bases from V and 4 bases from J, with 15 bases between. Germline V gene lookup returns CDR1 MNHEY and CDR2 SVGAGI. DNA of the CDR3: TGTGCCAGCAGTTACTCTGGGGCAGGGCTCTCCACTGAAGCTTTCTTT. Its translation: CASSYSGAGLSTEAFF.

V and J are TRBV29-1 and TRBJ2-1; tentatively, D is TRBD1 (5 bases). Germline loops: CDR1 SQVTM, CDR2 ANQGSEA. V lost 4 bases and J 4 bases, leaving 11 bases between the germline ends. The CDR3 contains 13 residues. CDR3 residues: CSVAPDIYNEQFF. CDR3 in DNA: TGCAGCGTTGCCCCGGACATTTACAATGAGCAGTTCTTC.

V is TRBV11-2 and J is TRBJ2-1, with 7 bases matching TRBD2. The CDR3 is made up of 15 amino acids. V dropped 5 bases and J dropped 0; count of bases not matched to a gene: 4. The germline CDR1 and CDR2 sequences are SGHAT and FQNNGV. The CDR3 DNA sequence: TGTGCCAGCAGCCAGAGCGGGGCCTCCTACAATGAGCAGTTCTTC. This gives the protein CASSQSGASYNEQFF.

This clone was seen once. The CDR3 DNA sequence: TGCGCCAGCAGCGCGGGGGCCCCCCAAGAGACCCAGTACTTC. Translating gives CASSAGAPQETQYF. The chain has TRBV5-1 and TRBJ2-5; TRBD2 is a possible D gene (7 bases). CDR3 length equals 14 residues. V was cut by 4 bases and J by 1 base, with 11 bases left in between. Germline V gives CDR1 SGHRS, CDR2 YFSETQ. Full variable domain (missing parts from reference TRBV5-1 and TRBJ2-5): KAGVTQTPRYLIKTRGQQVTLSCSPISGHRSVSWYQQTPGQGLQFLFEYFSETQRNKGNFPGRFSGRQFSNSRSEMNVSTLELGDSALYLCASSAGAPQETQYFGPGTRLLVL.

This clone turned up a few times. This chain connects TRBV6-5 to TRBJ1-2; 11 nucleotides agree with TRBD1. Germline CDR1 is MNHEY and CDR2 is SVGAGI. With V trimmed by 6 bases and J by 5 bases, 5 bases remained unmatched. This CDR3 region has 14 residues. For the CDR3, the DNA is TGTGCCAGCAGGAGGACAGGGGGCGTTTATGGCTACACCTTC. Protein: CASRRTGGVYGYTF.

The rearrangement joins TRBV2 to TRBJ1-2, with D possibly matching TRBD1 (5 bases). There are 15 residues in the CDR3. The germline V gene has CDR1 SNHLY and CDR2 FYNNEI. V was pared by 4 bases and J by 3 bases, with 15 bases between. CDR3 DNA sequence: TGTGCCAGCAGTGTTCAGGGTTTCAGCGACTATGGCTACACCTTC. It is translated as CASSVQGFSDYGYTF. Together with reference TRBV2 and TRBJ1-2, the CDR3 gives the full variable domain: EPEVTQTPSHQVTQMGQEVILRCVPISNHLYFYWYRQILGQKVEFLVSFYNNEISEKSEIFDDQFSVERPDGSNFTLKIRSTKLEDSAMYFCASSVQGFSDYGYTFGSGTRLTVV.

As DNA, the CDR3 is TGTGCCAGCTTTTCGGGGGGAGGCACTGAAGCTTTCTTT. The encoded protein is CASFSGGGTEAFF. The chain uses TRBV6-5 and TRBJ1-1, with a weak D call TRBD1 (5 bases). CDR1 is MNHEY and CDR2 is SVGAGI in the germline V gene. The CDR3 runs 13 residues. Trimming cost V 8 bases and J 4 bases, with 14 bases left between them.

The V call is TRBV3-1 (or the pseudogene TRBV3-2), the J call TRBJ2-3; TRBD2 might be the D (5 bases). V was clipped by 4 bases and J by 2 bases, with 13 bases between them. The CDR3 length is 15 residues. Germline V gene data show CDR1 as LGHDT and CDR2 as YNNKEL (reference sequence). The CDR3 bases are TGTGCCAGCAGCCCAGCGGATACCTTCACAGATACGCAGTATTTT. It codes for CASSPADTFTDTQYF.

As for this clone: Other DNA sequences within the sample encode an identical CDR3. CDR3 nucleotides: TGTGCCAGTAGCCCAACTGCAACTAATGAAAAACTGTTTTTT. This codes for CASSPTATNEKLFF. This chain uses TRBV19 with TRBJ1-4; D is unresolved. This CDR3 is built from 14 residues. V lost 6 bases to trimming and J lost 0 bases, with 8 bases between them. CDR1 is LNHDA, CDR2 SQIVND, per germline (reference sequence).

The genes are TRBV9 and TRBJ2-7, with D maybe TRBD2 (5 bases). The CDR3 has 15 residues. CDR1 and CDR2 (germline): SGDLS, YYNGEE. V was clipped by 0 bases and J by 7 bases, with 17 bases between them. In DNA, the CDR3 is TGTGCCAGCAGCGTAGCCGCCGACACAAGAGGGGAGCAGTACTTC. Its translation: CASSVAADTRGEQYF. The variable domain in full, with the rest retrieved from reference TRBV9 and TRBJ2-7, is DSGVTQTPKHLITATGQRVTLRCSPRSGDLSVYWYQQSLDQGLQFLIQYYNGEERAKGNILERFSAQQFPDLHSELNLSSLELGDSALYFCASSVAADTRGEQYFGPGTRLTVT.

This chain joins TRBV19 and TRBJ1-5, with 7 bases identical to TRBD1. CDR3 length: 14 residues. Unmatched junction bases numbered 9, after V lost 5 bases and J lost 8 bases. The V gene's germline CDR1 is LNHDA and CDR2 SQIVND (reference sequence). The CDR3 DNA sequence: TGTGCCAGTAGTCCCCCTTACAGGGGCGAGCCCCAGCATTTT. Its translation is CASSPPYRGEPQHF.

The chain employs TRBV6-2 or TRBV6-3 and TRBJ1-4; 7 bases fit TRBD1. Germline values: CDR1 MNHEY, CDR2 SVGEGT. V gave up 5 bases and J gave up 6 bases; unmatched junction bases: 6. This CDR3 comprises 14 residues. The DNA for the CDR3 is TGTGCCAGCAGTGACGGACAGGCTGATGAAAAACTGTTTTTT. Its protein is CASSDGQADEKLFF.

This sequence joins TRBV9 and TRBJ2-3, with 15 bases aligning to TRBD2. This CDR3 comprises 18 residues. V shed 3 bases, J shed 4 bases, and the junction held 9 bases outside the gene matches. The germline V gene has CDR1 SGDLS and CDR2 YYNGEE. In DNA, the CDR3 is TGTGCCAGCAGCGCCCCCGGGACTAGCGGGAGGAGGGCAGATACGCAGTATTTT. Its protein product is CASSAPGTSGRRADTQYF. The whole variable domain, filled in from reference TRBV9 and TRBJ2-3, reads DSGVTQTPKHLITATGQRVTLRCSPRSGDLSVYWYQQSLDQGLQFLIQYYNGEERAKGNILERFSAQQFPDLHSELNLSSLELGDSALYFCASSAPGTSGRRADTQYFGPGTRLTVL.

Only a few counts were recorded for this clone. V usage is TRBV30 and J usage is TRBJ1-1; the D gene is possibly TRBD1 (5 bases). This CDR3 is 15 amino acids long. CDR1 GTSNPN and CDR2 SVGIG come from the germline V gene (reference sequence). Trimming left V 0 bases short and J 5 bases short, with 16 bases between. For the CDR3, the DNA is TGTGCCTGGAGTGTAGGGGTTCCCTACTTTACTGAAGCTTTCTTT. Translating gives CAWSVGVPYFTEAFF.

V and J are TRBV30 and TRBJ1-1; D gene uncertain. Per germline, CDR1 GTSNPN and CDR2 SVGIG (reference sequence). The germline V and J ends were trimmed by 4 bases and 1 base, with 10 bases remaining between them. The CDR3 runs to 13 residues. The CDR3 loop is CAWIEQTNTEAFF. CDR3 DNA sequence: TGTGCCTGGATTGAACAGACGAACACTGAAGCTTTCTTT. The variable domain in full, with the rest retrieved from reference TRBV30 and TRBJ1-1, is SQTIHQWPATLVQPVGSPLSLECTVEGTSNPNLYWYRQAAGRGLQLLFYSVGIGQISSEVPQNLSASRPQDRQFILSSKKLLLSDSGFYLCAWIEQTNTEAFFGQGTRLTVV.

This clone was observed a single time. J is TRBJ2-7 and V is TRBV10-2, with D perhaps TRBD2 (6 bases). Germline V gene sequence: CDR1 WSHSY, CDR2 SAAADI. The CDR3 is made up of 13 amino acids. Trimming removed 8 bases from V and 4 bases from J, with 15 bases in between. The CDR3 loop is CASFRDFQYEQYF. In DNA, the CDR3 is TGCGCCAGCTTCCGGGACTTTCAATACGAGCAGTACTTC.

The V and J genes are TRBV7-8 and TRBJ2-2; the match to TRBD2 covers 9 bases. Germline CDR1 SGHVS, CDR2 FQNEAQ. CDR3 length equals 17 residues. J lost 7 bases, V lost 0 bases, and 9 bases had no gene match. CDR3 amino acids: CASSLADTSGFGGELFF. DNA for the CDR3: TGTGCCAGCAGCTTAGCGGATACTAGCGGGTTCGGCGGGGAGCTGTTTTTT. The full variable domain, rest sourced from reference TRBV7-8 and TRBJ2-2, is GAGVSQSPRYKVAKRGQDVALRCDPISGHVSLFWYQQALGQGPEFLTYFQNEAQLDKSGLPSDRFFAERPEGSVSTLKIQRTQQEDSAVYLCASSLADTSGFGGELFFGEGSRLTVL.

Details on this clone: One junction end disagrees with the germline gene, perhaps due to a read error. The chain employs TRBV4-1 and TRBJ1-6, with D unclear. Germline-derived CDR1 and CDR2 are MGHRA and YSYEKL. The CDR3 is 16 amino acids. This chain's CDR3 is CASRQAASSYNSPLHF. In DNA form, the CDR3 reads TGCGCCAGCAGGCAAGCTGCCAGCTCCTATAATTCACCCCTCCACTTT.